This TCR beta chain is drawn from a study of PD-1 blockade in classical Hodgkin lymphoma. General study findings and limits: It was among complete responders that baseline diversity resembled that of newly diagnosed patients.

The germline V gene has CDR1 LGHNA and CDR2 YNFKEQ. Between the trimmed V and J ends, which lost 6 bases and 4 bases, there was a span of 15 bases. The CDR3 consists of 15 residues. As regards this clone: What it binds is not known.

TCRdb's copy holds only in-frame clones and misses some; the assay was immunoSEQ multiplex PCR. The sample holds about 90,000 clones, 90% seen once. Time point of the sample: cycle 4 day 1 (C4D1), after five to seven weeks of nivolumab. The patients all showed relapse after autologous stem cell transplantation, while their brentuximab vedotin exposure varied. Best response was recorded as complete response, partial response or progressive disease. Sequencing used peripheral blood mononuclear cells (PBMCs), obtained before the fourth cycle of nivolumab. The sequence was collected from a human donor with classical Hodgkin lymphoma. This sequence joins TRBV4-2 and TRBJ1-4, with D possibly TRBD1 on 6 matching bases. The CDR3 loop is CASSHLQGNNEKLFF. CDR3 bases: TGTGCCAGCAGTCATCTACAGGGTAATAATGAAAAACTGTTTTTT.